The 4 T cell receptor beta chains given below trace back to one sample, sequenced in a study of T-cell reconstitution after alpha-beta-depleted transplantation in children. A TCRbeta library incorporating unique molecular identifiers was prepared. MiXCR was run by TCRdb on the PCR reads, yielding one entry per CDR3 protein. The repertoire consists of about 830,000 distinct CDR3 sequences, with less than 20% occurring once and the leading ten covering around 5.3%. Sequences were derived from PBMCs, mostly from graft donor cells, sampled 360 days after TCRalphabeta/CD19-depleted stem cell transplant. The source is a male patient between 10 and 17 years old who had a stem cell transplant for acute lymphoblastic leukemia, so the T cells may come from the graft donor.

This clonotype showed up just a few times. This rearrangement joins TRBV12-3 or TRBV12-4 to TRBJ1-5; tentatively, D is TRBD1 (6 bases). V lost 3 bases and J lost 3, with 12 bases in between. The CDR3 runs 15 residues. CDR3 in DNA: TGTGCCAGCAGTTTTCTGGGGGCATCCAATCAGCCCCAGCATTTT. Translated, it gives CASSFLGASNQPQHF.

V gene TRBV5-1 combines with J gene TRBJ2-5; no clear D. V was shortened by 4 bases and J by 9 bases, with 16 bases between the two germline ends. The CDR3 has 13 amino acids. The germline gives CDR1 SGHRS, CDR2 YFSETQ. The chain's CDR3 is CASSGTLERAQYF. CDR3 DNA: TGCGCCAGCAGCGGAACGTTAGAAAGGGCCCAGTACTTC.

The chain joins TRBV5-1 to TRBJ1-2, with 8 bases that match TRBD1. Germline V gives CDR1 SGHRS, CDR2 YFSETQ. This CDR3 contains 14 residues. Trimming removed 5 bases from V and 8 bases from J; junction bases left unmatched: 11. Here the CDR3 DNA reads TGCGCCAGCAGATCCCGGACAGGGCTCGGGGGCTACACCTTC. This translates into CASRSRTGLGGYTF.

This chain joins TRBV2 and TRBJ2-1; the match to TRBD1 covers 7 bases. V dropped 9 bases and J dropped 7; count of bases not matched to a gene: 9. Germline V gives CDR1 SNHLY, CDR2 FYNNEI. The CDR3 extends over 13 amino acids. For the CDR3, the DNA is TGTGCCAGGGTGGAGAGGGGGCATAATGAGCAGTTCTTC. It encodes CARVERGHNEQFF.